A selection of T cell receptor beta chains follows, all from one sample in a study of blood T cell repertoires in COVID-19. TCRdb's copy holds only in-frame clones and misses some; the assay was immunoSEQ multiplex PCR. The sample gives roughly 32,000 clones, about 90% of which show up once; under 25% is in the top ten. Sequencing was performed on peripheral blood. The receptor set was obtained from an elderly man with acute or convalescent COVID-19. The CDR3 runs from the conserved cysteine through the conserved F or W. A D gene is named only where the DNA matches it firmly. Clone size is not always given. Where it is, it says once, few, many or a class for expanded clones.

>TRBV5-1|NA|TRBJ1-2|TRBD1
CASSFTGDGYTF
TGCGCCAGCAGCTTTACAGGGGACGGCTACACCTTC
>TRBV28|NA|TRBJ2-3|NA
CASSTTSTDTQYF
TGTGCCAGCAGTACCACTAGCACAGATACGCAGTATTTT
>TRBV20-1|NA|TRBJ1-1|NA
CSASWPGRRTEAFF
TGCAGTGCTAGTTGGCCAGGTAGAAGGACTGAAGCTTTCTTT
>TRBV5-1|NA|TRBJ2-1|TRBD2
CASSGLAGVNNEQFF
TGCGCCAGCAGCGGACTAGCGGGGGTAAACAATGAGCAGTTCTTC
>TRBV23-1|NA|TRBJ2-5|NA
CASSQSSGGGGETQYF
TGCGCCAGCAGTCAATCGTCCGGAGGGGGCGGAGAGACCCAGTACTTC
>TRBV5-4|once|TRBJ1-4|NA
CASSSPGQRNEKLFF
TGTGCCAGCAGCTCGCCGGGACAAAGGAATGAAAAACTGTTTTTT
>TRBV18|NA|TRBJ1-5|NA
CASSPEGVQPQHF
TGTGCCAGCTCACCAGAAGGGGTTCAGCCCCAGCATTTT
>TRBV11-2|NA|TRBJ2-1|TRBD1
CASSLDRANEQFF
TGTGCCAGCAGTCTCGACAGGGCCAATGAGCAGTTCTTC
>TRBV5-1|NA|TRBJ2-7|NA
CASSPGDTYEQYF
TGCGCCAGCAGCCCCGGGGACACCTACGAGCAGTACTTC
>TRBV5-5|NA|TRBJ2-5|NA
CASSHGGTLQETQYF
TGTGCCAGCAGCCATGGGGGGACCCTCCAAGAGACCCAGTACTTC
>TRBV30|NA|TRBJ2-3|NA
CAWRASSDTQYF
TGTGCCTGGAGGGCATCTTCAGATACGCAGTATTTT
>TRBV6-5|NA|TRBJ2-3|TRBD2
CASSYSGVTDTQYF
TGTGCCAGCAGCTATAGCGGGGTAACAGATACGCAGTATTTT
>TRBV18|NA|TRBJ2-7|NA
CASSPRGLSTPTYEQYF
TGTGCCAGCTCACCGAGAGGACTGTCCACCCCGACGTACGAGCAGTACTTC
>TRBV9|NA|TRBJ2-1|TRBD2
CASSVGTSAYNEQFF
TGTGCCAGCAGCGTAGGAACTAGCGCGTACAATGAGCAGTTCTTC
>TRBV6-1|NA|TRBJ1-3|TRBD1
CASSENRGLGNTIYF
TGTGCCAGCAGTGAAAACAGGGGGCTGGGAAACACCATATATTTT
>TRBV28|NA|TRBJ2-1|NA
CASSLPSSYNEQFF
TGTGCCAGCAGTTTACCTAGCTCCTACAATGAGCAGTTCTTC
>TRBV6-2/TRBV6-3|NA|TRBJ2-3|NA
CASSYPTNSWTVVQYF
TGTGCCAGCAGTTACCCCACCAATTCCTGGACAGTGGTGCAGTATTTT
>TRBV28|NA|TRBJ2-5|TRBD2
CASSPTSGGYLETQYF
TGTGCCAGCAGTCCCACTAGCGGGGGTTACCTGGAGACCCAGTACTTC
>TRBV7-8|NA|TRBJ1-4|NA
CASSLTRTPTNEKLFF
TGTGCCAGCAGCTTAACCCGGACACCAACTAATGAAAAACTGTTTTTT
>TRBV27|NA|TRBJ2-7|NA
CASSLYPCLSFRVEQYF
TGTGCCAGCAGTTTATACCCCTGTCTTAGTTTCAGGGTCGAGCAGTACTTC
>TRBV6-1|NA|TRBJ2-5|TRBD2
CASSEGLAGGRETQYF
TGTGCCAGCAGTGAAGGGCTAGCGGGGGGGCGAGAGACCCAGTACTTC
>TRBV6-4|NA|TRBJ1-6|NA
CASSDSSGTPLHF
TGTGCCAGCAGTGACTCGAGCGGGACACCCCTCCACTTT
>TRBV5-1|NA|TRBJ2-1|NA
CASSLRLSSYNEQFF
TGCGCCAGCAGCTTACGACTTAGCTCCTACAATGAGCAGTTCTTC
>TRBV9|NA|TRBJ2-1|NA
CASSVAQGWVNEQFF
TGTGCCAGCAGCGTAGCCCAGGGATGGGTAAATGAGCAGTTCTTC
>TRBV18|few|TRBJ1-2|NA
CASSPPESTYGYTF
TGTGCCAGCTCACCCCCCGAGTCTACCTATGGCTACACCTTC
>TRBV7-9|NA|TRBJ2-7|NA
CASSFRVSNEQYF
TGTGCCAGCAGCTTCAGGGTTTCCAACGAGCAGTACTTC
>TRBV28|NA|TRBJ1-6|NA
CASSPLVPAGNSPLHF
TGTGCCAGCAGTCCTCTTGTCCCCGCGGGTAATTCACCCCTCCACTTT
>TRBV3-1/TRBV3-2|NA|TRBJ2-6|NA
CASSPLRGGAGANVLTF
TGTGCCAGCAGCCCCCTTAGGGGGGGAGCCGGGGCCAACGTCCTGACTTTC
>TRBV12-3/TRBV12-4|NA|TRBJ2-7|NA
CASSLTGFEQYF
TGTGCCAGCAGTCTCACAGGTTTCGAGCAGTACTTC
>TRBV6-5|NA|TRBJ2-1|NA
CATNLGGSYNEQFF
TGTGCCACTAATCTCGGGGGCTCCTACAATGAGCAGTTCTTC
>TRBV5-6|once|TRBJ1-6|TRBD1
CASSPNLGQANSPLHF
TGTGCCAGCAGCCCAAATCTGGGACAGGCAAATTCACCCCTCCACTTT
>TRBV7-3|NA|TRBJ2-1|TRBD1
CASSLYGQGVGEQFF
TGTGCCAGCAGCTTATACGGACAGGGGGTTGGTGAGCAGTTCTTC
>TRBV10-2|NA|TRBJ2-3|NA
CASSESIAGMDTQYF
TGCGCCAGCAGTGAGTCGATTGCGGGGATGGATACGCAGTATTTT
>TRBV7-5|NA|TRBJ2-1|NA
CVRSSTSGGSNEQFF
TGTGTCAGAAGCTCGACTAGCGGGGGGAGCAATGAGCAGTTCTTC
>TRBV7-9|NA|TRBJ1-4|TRBD1
CASSLSPGQGLEKLFF
TGTGCCAGCAGCTTATCCCCGGGACAGGGGTTGGAAAAACTGTTTTTT
>TRBV24-1|NA|TRBJ2-1|TRBD2
CATSDSSGGYNEQFF
TGTGCCACCAGTGATTCTAGCGGGGGGTACAATGAGCAGTTCTTC
>TRBV2|once|TRBJ2-3|NA
CASLGLGAADTQYF
TGTGCCAGCCTCGGGCTGGGGGCCGCAGATACGCAGTATTTT
>TRBV6-6|NA|TRBJ2-4|TRBD1
CASSPSRTGAVKNIQYF
TGTGCCAGCAGTCCCTCTCGGACAGGGGCGGTCAAAAACATTCAGTACTTC
>TRBV28|NA|TRBJ1-5|TRBD1
CASKQGQTQHF
TGTGCCAGCAAACAGGGGCAGACCCAGCATTTT
>TRBV27|NA|TRBJ1-1|NA
CASGKLREGTEAFF
TGTGCCAGCGGGAAGCTCCGGGAGGGCACTGAAGCTTTCTTT
>TRBV21-1|NA|TRBJ2-7|NA
CASSSGGGVYEQYF
TGTGCCAGCAGCAGCGGCGGGGGGGTATACGAGCAGTACTTC
>TRBV27|once|TRBJ1-6|NA
CASSLRRGNSPLHF
TGTGCCAGCAGTTTGAGAAGGGGAAATTCACCCCTCCACTTT